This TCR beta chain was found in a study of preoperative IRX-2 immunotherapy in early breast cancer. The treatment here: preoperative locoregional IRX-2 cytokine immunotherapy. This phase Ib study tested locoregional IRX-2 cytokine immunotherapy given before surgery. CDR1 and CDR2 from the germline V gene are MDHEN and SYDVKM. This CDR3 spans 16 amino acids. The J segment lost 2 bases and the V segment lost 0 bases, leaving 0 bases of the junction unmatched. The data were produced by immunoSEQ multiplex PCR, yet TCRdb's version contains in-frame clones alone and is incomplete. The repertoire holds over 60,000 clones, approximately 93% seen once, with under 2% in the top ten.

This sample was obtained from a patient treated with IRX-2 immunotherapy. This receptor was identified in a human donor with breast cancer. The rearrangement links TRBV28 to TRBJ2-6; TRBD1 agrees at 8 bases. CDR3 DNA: TGTGCCAGCAGTTTATGGGACAGGGCTGGGGCCAACGTCCTGACTTTC. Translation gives CASSLWDRAGANVLTF.